The T cell receptor beta chain under discussion was sequenced for a study of immune characterization of retroperitoneal liposarcoma. MiXCR, applied by TCRdb to the PCR reads, yields one record per CDR3 protein. The sample lists 10,000 to 12,000 distinct CDR3 sequences, around 30% occurring once. CDR1 MNHNY and CDR2 SVGAGI come from the germline V gene (reference sequence). This CDR3 has 14 residues. The trim removed 6 bases at V and 11 bases at J, leaving 8 bases unmatched. The sequencing input was tumor tissue. This sequence joins TRBV6-6 and TRBJ2-4; 12 nucleotides agree with TRBD2. The sequence was collected from a male donor with retroperitoneal liposarcoma. DNA for the CDR3: TGTGCCAGCAGCCCCGGGACTAGCGGGCCCTTTCAGTACTTC. Protein: CASSPGTSGPFQYF.